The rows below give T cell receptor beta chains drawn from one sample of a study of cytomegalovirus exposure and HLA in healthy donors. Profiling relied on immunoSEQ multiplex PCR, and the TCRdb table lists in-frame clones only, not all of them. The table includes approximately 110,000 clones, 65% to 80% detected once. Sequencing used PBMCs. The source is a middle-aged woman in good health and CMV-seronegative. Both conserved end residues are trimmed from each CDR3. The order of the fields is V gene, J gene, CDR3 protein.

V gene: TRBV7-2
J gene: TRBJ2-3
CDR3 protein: ASSLTLAADTQY

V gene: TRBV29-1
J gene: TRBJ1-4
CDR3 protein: SVVQPTNEKLF

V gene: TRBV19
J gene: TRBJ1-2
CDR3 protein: ASSNQGRGYGYT

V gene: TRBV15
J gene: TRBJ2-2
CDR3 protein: ATQWGQGTGELF

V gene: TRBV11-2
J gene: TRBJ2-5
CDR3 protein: ASSFSGRDEETQY

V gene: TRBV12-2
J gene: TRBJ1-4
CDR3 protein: ASRPRQARGNEKLF

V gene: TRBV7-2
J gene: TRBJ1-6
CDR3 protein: ASSLTGTDISPLH

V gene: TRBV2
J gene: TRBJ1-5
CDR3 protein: ASSEGRTENQPQH

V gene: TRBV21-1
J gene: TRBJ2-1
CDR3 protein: ASSARNTSGDEQF

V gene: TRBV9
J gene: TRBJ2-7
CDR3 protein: ASSVGSGEGEQY

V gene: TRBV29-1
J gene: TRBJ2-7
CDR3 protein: SAARTGGVGEQY

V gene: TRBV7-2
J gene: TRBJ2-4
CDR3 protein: ASSLGTSSPSKNIQY

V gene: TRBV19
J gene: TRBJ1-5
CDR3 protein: ASSTGLNQPQH

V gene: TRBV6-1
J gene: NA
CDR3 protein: ASTFLTGQYYEQY

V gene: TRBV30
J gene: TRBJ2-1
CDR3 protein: AWRDAGNEQF

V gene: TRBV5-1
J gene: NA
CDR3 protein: ASSPGDSYNEQF

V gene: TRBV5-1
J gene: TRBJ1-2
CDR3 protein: ASSLGYSDTVGYT

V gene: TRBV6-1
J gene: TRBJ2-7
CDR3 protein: ASSVGLAWEQY

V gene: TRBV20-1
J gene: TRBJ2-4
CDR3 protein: SASRGAQY

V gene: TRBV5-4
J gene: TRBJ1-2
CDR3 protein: ASSFPGDGYGYT

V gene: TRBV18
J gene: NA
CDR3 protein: ASSPGLALAPRGEQY

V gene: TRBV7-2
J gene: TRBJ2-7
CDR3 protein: ASSLDPSGYEQY

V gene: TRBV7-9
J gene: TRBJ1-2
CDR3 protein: ASSLGMAQFGYT

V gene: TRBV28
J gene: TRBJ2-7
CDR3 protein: ASRDRGTTYEQY

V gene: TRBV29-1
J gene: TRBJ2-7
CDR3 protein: SVRVSYEQY

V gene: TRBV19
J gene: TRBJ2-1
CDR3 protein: ASEGAGTLGEQF

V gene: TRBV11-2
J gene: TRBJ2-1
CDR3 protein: ASSLGLPNEQF

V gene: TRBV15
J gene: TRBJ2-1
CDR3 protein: ATSRDLVRGAVGNEQF

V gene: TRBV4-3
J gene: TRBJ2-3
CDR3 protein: ASSQDSWTAGGQHTDTQY

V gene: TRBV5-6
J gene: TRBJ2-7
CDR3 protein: ASSFYHGLAGGYEQY

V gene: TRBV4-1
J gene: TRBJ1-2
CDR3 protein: ASSQVPRGLKDGYT

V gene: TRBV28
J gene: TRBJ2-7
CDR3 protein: ASSLTQSSTYEQY

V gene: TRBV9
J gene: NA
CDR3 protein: ASSPDRGLYEQY

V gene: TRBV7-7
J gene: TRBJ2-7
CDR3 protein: ASSLAPTGYEQY

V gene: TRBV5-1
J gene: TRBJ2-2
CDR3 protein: ASSLRPQGSSTGELF

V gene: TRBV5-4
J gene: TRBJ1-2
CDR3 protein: ASSKGRPFLNYGYT

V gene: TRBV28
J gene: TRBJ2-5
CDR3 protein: ASSRGQGQETQY

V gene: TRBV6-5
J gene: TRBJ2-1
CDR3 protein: ASSYLGGRGIEQF